This is a list of T cell receptor beta chains from one sample in a study of CD8 T cells in Susac syndrome. TCRdb re-called the immunoSEQ multiplex PCR reads through MiXCR, storing one row per CDR3 protein. This sample has around 200,000 distinct CDR3 sequences, with 95% found just once. The specimen was CD4+ T cells from PBMCs. The receptors were gathered from a human donor with Susac syndrome. CDR3s include the opening cysteine and the closing phenylalanine or tryptophan. The D gene is left open where the match is weak. Clone sizes are given selectively: once, few, many, or a class where the clone is expanded.

V gene	J gene	clone size	D gene	CDR3 DNA	CDR3 protein
TRBV25-1	TRBJ2-5	.	.	TGTGCCAGCCCACGTGAAGGTATCCAAGAGACCCAGTACTTC	CASPREGIQETQYF
TRBV5-1	TRBJ1-1	.	.	TGCGCCAGCAGCCCTCTAAACAGGGAAGTCATCACTGAAGCTTTCTTT	CASSPLNREVITEAFF
TRBV30	TRBJ1-1	.	.	TGTGCCTGGAGCCGAGCCCCCACTGAAGCTTTCTTT	CAWSRAPTEAFF
TRBV27	TRBJ1-5	.	TRBD1	TGTGCCAGCAGTTTATCGGGAGGGGGCAGGGGTCAGCCCCAGCATTTT	CASSLSGGGRGQPQHF
TRBV4-1	TRBJ2-1	few	.	TGCGCCAGCAGCCAAGCGTCGGGGTTTGGTGAGCAGTTCTTC	CASSQASGFGEQFF
TRBV19	TRBJ2-7	.	.	TGTGCCAGTAGTACCCCGCCAGGGAACGAGCAGTACTTC	CASSTPPGNEQYF
TRBV29-1	TRBJ1-1	few	.	TGCAGCGTGAGGGGCACTGAAGCTTTCTTT	CSVRGTEAFF
TRBV19	TRBJ2-2	.	.	TGTGCCAGTAGTATATCCGCGATGACCGGGGAGCTGTTTTTT	CASSISAMTGELFF
TRBV5-1	TRBJ2-5	.	.	TGCGCCAGCAGCTTCCAGGGGCGTGGGGAAGAGACCCAGTACTTC	CASSFQGRGEETQYF
TRBV4-2	TRBJ2-7	.	TRBD2	TGTGCCAGCAGCCAGGGACTAGCGGGGGGTGCCTACGAGCAGTACTTC	CASSQGLAGGAYEQYF
TRBV5-6	TRBJ2-2	.	.	TGTGCCAGCAGCTTTAGGTGGGCTGCGAACACCGGGGAGCTGTTTTTT	CASSFRWAANTGELFF
TRBV10-3	TRBJ2-3	.	.	TGTGCCACAAAACCCCGGACAGCCAGCACAGATACGCAGTATTTT	CATKPRTASTDTQYF
TRBV4-2	TRBJ1-1	.	.	TGTGCCAGCAGCCAAGAACCGGGGTTGAACACTGAAGCTTTCTTT	CASSQEPGLNTEAFF
TRBV3-1	TRBJ1-5	.	.	TGTGCCAGCAGCCAAGGGTCCGACCAGCCCCAGCATTTT	CASSQGSDQPQHF
TRBV6-1	TRBJ2-2	.	TRBD1	TGTGCCAGCAGTGAAACTGCGGTGGGGACAGGGAACACCGGGGAGCTGTTTTTT	CASSETAVGTGNTGELFF
TRBV29-1	TRBJ2-5	.	TRBD2	TGCAGCGCATCGGGGGGGGGCCAAGAGACCCAGTACTTC	CSASGGGQETQYF
TRBV27	TRBJ1-4	.	.	TGTGCCAGCAAGGTGGGGCCCCGAAGAGAAAAACTGTTTTTT	CASKVGPRREKLFF
TRBV18	TRBJ2-1	.	.	TGTGCCAGCTCAACCGGGATTCACAATGAGCAGTTCTTC	CASSTGIHNEQFF
TRBV5-1	TRBJ2-3	.	.	TGCGCCAGCAGCCCGGGACTCGACCTCGGGACAGATACGCAGTATTTT	CASSPGLDLGTDTQYF
TRBV11-2	TRBJ1-5	.	.	TGTGCCAGCAGCTTAGACGGGCGAAGCAATCAGCCCCAGCATTTT	CASSLDGRSNQPQHF
TRBV6-4	TRBJ2-2	.	.	TGTGCCAGCGCGAGCGAGTCCACCGGGGAGCTGTTTTTT	CASASESTGELFF
TRBV7-2	TRBJ2-7	.	.	TGTGCCAGCAGCTTACTGGAACCCCACGAGCAGTACTTC	CASSLLEPHEQYF
TRBV12-5	TRBJ2-7	once	TRBD1	TGTGCTAGTGGTTTGGCGCCGGGACAGGGTTACGAGCAGTACTTC	CASGLAPGQGYEQYF
TRBV29-1	TRBJ1-3	.	.	TGCAGCGTTAGGGATCACTCTGGAAACACCATATATTTT	CSVRDHSGNTIYF
TRBV14	TRBJ2-5	.	.	TGTGCCAGCAGCCAAGATGGTACGGTTGGCAAAGAGACCCAGTACTTC	CASSQDGTVGKETQYF
TRBV11-3	TRBJ1-1	.	.	TGTGCCAGCAGCTTAGGAACCTTTACTGAAGCTTTCTTT	CASSLGTFTEAFF
TRBV30	TRBJ2-1	.	.	TGTGCCTGGGGACTGCTTAGTGGCTACAATGAGCAGTTCTTC	CAWGLLSGYNEQFF
TRBV2	TRBJ2-5	.	.	TGTGCCAGCAGTGATCCAGGGGGGGCGACCCAGTACTTC	CASSDPGGATQYF
TRBV19	TRBJ2-7	.	TRBD2	TGTGCCAGTAGTATAACGGGACTAGCCAGCTACGAGCAGTACTTC	CASSITGLASYEQYF
TRBV2	TRBJ1-5	.	.	TGTGCCAGCAGTGGGCAGATGAATCAGCCCCAGCATTTT	CASSGQMNQPQHF
TRBV7-3	TRBJ2-7	.	.	TGTGCCAGCAGCCCCTTCTCCTACGAGCAGTACTTC	CASSPFSYEQYF
TRBV4-3	TRBJ2-7	.	TRBD1	TGCGCCAGCAGCCAAGATTATTATGTTGTGGGGGACAGGGGCTACGAGCAGTACTTC	CASSQDYYVVGDRGYEQYF
TRBV7-3	TRBJ2-1	once	TRBD2	TGTGCCAGCAGCTTATTGGGGCGGGGGGTCGAGAATGAGCAGTTCTTC	CASSLLGRGVENEQFF
TRBV9	TRBJ1-1	once	TRBD1	TGTGCCAGCAGCGTAGAGGGACCAGGGGGCACTGAAGCTTTCTTT	CASSVEGPGGTEAFF
TRBV18	TRBJ1-4	once	.	TGTGCCAGCTCACCACGCAATGGGGAAAAACTGTTTTTT	CASSPRNGEKLFF
TRBV5-4	TRBJ2-1	.	TRBD2	TGTGCCAGCAGCTTAGGGACTAGCGGGGGGGCTTGGGAGCAGTTCTTC	CASSLGTSGGAWEQFF
TRBV12-3/TRBV12-4	TRBJ1-2	.	.	TGTGCCAGCAGTTTAGTGATGGGCAACTATGGCTACACCTTC	CASSLVMGNYGYTF
TRBV3-1	TRBJ2-3	.	TRBD2	TGTGCCAGCAGCCAATCGGTCTTAGCGGGGATAAGCACAGATACGCAGTATTTT	CASSQSVLAGISTDTQYF
TRBV7-7	TRBJ2-7	few	TRBD1	TGTGCTAGCAGCCCGGGACAGGGGTACGAGCAGTACTTC	CASSPGQGYEQYF
TRBV19	TRBJ1-5	.	.	TGTGCCAGTACCGGGCTTTATAGCAATCAGCCCCAGCATTTT	CASTGLYSNQPQHF
TRBV12-3/TRBV12-4	TRBJ1-5	.	.	TGTGCCAGCAGTTTATTGGCCCAGCCCCAGCATTTT	CASSLLAQPQHF
TRBV12-3/TRBV12-4	TRBJ2-5	.	.	TGTGCCAGCGGGGGGTTACAAGAGACCCAGTACTTC	CASGGLQETQYF
TRBV20-1	TRBJ2-5	.	.	TGCAGTGCTAGCGTCCCACGGGGTTCCCAAGAGACCCAGTACTTC	CSASVPRGSQETQYF
TRBV5-4	TRBJ2-7	once	.	TGTGCCAGCAGCTTGGAAGCGCCAATGTTGAGCGAGCAGTACTTC	CASSLEAPMLSEQYF
TRBV30	TRBJ1-1	.	.	TGTGCCTGGAGTGCCAGGGTGAACACTGAAGCTTTCTTT	CAWSARVNTEAFF
TRBV20-1	TRBJ1-6	once	TRBD1	TGCAGTGCCCTGCGACAGGGGTGGTCCTATAATTCACCCCTCCACTTT	CSALRQGWSYNSPLHF
TRBV19	TRBJ1-5	.	.	TGTGCCAGTAGTGTCAGGGGATTACAGCCCCAGCATTTT	CASSVRGLQPQHF